What follows is one T cell receptor (beta chain) and its context. The sample belongs to a study of T cell changes during pregnancy in multiple sclerosis. Trimming removed 5 bases from V and 3 bases from J; junction bases left unmatched: 7. The CDR3 is 14 amino acids. The germline V gene has CDR1 SGHDT and CDR2 YYEEEE. Repertoires were generated with immunoSEQ multiplex PCR, while TCRdb's copy carries only in-frame clones and drops some. The sample contains under 85,000 clones, 75% to 90% of which appear only once. The material sequenced was peripheral blood, taken after pregnancy. This TCR was sampled from a female donor in good health, enrolled as a control in a pregnancy study. The rearrangement joins TRBV5-6 to TRBJ1-2, with 7 nucleotides matching TRBD1. CDR3 sequence: CASRVTGVYYGYTF. The CDR3 DNA reads TGTGCCAGCAGAGTTACAGGGGTATACTATGGCTACACCTTC.